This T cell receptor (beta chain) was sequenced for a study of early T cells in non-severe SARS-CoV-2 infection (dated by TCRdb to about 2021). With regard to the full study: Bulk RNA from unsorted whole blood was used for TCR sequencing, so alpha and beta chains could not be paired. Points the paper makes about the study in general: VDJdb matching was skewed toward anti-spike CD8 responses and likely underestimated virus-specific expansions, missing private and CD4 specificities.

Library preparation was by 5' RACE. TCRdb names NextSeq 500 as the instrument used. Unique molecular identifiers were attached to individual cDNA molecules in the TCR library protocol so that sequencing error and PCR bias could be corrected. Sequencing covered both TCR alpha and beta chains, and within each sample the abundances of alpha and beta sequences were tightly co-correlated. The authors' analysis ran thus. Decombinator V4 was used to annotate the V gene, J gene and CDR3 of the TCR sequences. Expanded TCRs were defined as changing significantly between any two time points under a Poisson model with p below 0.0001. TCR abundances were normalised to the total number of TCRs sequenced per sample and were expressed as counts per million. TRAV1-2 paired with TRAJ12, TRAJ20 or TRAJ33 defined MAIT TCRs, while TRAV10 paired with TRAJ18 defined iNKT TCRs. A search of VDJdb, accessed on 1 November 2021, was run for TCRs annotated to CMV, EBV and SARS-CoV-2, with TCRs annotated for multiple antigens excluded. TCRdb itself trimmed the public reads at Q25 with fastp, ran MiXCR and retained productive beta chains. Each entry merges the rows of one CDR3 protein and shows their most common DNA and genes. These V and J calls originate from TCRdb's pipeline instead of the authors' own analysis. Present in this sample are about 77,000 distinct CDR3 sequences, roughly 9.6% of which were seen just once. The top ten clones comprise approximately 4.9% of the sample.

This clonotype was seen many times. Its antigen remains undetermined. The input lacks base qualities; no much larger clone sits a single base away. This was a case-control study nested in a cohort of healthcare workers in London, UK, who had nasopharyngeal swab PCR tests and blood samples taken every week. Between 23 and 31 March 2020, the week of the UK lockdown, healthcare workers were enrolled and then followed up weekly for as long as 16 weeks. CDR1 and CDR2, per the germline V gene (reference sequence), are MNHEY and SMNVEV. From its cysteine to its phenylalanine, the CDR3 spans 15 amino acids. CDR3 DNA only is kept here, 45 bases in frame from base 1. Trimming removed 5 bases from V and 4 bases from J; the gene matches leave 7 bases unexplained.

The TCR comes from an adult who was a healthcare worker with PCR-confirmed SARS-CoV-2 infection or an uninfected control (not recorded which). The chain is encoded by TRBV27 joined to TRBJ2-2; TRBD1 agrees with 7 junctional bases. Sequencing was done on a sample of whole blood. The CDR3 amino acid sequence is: CASSLRGQITGELFF. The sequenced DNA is TGTGCCAGCAGTCTGAGGGGACAGATCACCGGGGAGCTGTTTTTT.